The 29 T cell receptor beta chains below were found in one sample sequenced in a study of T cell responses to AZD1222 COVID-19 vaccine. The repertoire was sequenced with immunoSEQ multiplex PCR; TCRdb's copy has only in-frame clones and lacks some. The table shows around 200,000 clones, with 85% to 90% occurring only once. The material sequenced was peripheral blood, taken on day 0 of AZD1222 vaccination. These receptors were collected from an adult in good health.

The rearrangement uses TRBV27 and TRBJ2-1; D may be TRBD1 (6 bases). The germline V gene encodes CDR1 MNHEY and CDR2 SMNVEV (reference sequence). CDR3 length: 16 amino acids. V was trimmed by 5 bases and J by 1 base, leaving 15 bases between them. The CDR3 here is CASSLRQALSYNEQFF. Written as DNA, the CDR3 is TGTGCCAGCAGTCTCAGACAGGCCCTGTCCTACAATGAGCAGTTCTTC.

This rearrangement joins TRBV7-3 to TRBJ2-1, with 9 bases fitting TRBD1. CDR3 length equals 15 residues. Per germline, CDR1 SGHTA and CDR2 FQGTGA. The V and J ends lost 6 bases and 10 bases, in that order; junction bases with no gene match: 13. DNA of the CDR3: TGTGCCAGCAGTTGGACAGGGGATGGGCATAAGGAGCAGTTCTTC. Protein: CASSWTGDGHKEQFF.

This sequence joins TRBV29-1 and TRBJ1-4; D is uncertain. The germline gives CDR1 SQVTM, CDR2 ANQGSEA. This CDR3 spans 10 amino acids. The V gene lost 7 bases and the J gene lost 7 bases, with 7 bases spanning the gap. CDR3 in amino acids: CSARGEKLFF. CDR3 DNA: TGCAGCGCTCGGGGTGAAAAACTGTTTTTT.

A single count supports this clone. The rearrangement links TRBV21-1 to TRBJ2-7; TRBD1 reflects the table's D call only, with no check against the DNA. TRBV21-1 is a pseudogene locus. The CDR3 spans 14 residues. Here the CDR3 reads CASSNRDRAYEQYF. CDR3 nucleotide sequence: TGTGCCAGCAGCAACCGGGACAGGGCCTACGAGCAGTACTTC.

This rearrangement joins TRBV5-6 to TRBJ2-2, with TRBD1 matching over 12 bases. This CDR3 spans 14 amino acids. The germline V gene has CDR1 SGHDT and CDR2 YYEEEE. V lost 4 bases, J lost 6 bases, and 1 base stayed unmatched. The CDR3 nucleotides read TGTGCCAGCAGCCGGGACAGGGGGCCCGGGGAGCTGTTTTTT. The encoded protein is CASSRDRGPGELFF.

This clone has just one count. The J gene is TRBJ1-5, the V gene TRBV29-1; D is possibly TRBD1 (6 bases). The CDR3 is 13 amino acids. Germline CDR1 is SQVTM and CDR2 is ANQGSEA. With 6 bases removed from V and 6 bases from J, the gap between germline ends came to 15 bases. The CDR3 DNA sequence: TGCAGCGTATCAGGGGTAGTGGGTCAGCCCCAGCATTTT. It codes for CSVSGVVGQPQHF.

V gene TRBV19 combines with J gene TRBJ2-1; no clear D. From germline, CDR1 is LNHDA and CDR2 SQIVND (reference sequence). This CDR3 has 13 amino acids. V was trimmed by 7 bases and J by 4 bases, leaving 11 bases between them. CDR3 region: CASTLGSYNEQFF. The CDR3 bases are TGTGCCAGTACATTGGGTTCGTACAATGAGCAGTTCTTC.

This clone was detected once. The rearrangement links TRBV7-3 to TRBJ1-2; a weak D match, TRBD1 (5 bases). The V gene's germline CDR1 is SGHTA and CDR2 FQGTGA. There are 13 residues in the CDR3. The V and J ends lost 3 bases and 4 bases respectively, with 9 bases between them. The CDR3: CASSFRDSYGYTF. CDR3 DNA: TGTGCCAGCAGCTTCAGGGATTCCTATGGCTACACCTTC.

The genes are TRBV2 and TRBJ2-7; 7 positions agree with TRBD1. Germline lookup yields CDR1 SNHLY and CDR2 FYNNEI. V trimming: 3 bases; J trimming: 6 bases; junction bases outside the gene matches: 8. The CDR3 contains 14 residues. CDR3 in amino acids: CASSDGRGSSEQYF. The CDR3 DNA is TGTGCCAGCAGTGATGGCAGGGGGTCTAGCGAGCAGTACTTC.

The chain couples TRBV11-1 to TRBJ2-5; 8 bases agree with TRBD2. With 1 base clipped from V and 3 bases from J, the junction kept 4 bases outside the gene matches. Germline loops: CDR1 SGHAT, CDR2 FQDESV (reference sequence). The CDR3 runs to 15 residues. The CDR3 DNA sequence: TGTGCCAGCAGCTTAGACGGTAGCGGGGAAGAGACCCAGTACTTC. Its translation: CASSLDGSGEETQYF.

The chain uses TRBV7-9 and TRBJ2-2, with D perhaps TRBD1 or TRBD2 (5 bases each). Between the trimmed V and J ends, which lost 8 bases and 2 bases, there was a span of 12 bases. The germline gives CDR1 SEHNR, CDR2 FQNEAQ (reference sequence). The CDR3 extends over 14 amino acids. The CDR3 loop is CASGGVANTGELFF. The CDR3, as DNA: TGTGCCAGCGGGGGTGTTGCAAACACCGGGGAGCTGTTTTTT.

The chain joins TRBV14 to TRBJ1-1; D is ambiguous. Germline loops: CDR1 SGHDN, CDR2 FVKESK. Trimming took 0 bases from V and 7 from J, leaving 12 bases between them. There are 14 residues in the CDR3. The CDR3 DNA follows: TGTGCCAGCAGCCAAGATCTTGCGCGGGGTGAAGCTTTCTTT. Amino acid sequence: CASSQDLARGEAFF.

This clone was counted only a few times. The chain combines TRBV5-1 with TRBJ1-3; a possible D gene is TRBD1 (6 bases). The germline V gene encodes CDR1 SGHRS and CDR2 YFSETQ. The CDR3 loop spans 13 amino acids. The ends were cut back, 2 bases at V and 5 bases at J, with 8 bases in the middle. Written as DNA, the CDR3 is TGCGCCAGCAGCTTCGGGGGCCGAAACACCATATATTTT. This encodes CASSFGGRNTIYF.

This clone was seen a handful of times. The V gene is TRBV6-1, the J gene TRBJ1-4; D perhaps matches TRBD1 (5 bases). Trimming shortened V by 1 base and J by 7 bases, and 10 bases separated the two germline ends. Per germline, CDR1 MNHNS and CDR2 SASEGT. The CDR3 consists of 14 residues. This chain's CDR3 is CASSEGKGSEKLFF. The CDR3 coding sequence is TGTGCCAGCAGTGAAGGAAAGGGGTCTGAAAAACTGTTTTTT.

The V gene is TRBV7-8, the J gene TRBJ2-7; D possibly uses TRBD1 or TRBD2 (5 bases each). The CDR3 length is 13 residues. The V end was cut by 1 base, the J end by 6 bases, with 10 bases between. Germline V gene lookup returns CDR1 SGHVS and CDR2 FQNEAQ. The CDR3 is CASSLESGSEQYF. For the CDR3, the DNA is TGTGCCAGCAGCTTAGAGTCAGGGAGCGAGCAGTACTTC.

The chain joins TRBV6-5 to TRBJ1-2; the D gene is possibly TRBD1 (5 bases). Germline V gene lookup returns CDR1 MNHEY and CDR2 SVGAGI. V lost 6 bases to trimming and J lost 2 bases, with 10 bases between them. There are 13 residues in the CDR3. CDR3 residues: CASRRRQNYGYTF. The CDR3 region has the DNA TGTGCCAGCAGGAGGAGACAGAACTATGGCTACACCTTC.

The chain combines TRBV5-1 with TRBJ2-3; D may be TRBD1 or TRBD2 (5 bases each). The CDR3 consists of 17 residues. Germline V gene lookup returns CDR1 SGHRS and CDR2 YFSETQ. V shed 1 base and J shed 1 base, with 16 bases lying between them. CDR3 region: CASSLPVVRDRTDTQYF. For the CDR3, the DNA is TGCGCCAGCAGCTTGCCCGTTGTTCGGGACCGCACAGATACGCAGTATTTT.

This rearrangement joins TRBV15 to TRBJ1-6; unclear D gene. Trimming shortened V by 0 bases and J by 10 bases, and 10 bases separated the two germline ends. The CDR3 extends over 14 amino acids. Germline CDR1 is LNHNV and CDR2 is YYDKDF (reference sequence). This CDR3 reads CATSRDRGLSPLHF. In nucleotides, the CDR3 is TGTGCCACCAGCAGAGATCGAGGGCTCTCACCCCTCCACTTT.

CDR3 protein: CAAWDSRSNQPQHF. In nucleotides, the CDR3 is TGTGCCGCGTGGGACAGCCGGAGCAATCAGCCCCAGCATTTT. This sequence joins TRBV10-3 and TRBJ1-5, with 7 bases aligning to TRBD1. The CDR3 length is 14 residues. V was pared by 11 bases and J by 1 base, with 8 bases of the junction left unmatched. Germline CDR1 is ENHRY and CDR2 is SYGVKD.

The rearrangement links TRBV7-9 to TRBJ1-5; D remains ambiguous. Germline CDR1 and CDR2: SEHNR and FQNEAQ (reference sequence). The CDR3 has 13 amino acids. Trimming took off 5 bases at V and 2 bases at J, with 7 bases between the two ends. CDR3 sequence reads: CASSPYGNQPQHF. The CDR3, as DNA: TGTGCCAGCAGCCCCTATGGCAATCAGCCCCAGCATTTT.

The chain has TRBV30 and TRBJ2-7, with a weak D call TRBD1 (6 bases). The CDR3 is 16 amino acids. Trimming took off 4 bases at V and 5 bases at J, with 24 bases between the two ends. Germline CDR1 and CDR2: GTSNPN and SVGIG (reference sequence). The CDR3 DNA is TGTGCCTGGACTGACATTAACCGGCCCAGGGGCCACGAGCAGTACTTC. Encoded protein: CAWTDINRPRGHEQYF.

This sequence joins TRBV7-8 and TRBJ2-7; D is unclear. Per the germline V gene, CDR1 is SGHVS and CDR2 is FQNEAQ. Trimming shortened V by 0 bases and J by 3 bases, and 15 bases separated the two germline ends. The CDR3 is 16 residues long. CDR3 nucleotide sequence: TGTGCCAGCAGCTTAGCGAGAACATACGCCAGCTACGAGCAGTACTTC. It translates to CASSLARTYASYEQYF. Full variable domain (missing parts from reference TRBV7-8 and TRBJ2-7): GAGVSQSPRYKVAKRGQDVALRCDPISGHVSLFWYQQALGQGPEFLTYFQNEAQLDKSGLPSDRFFAERPEGSVSTLKIQRTQQEDSAVYLCASSLARTYASYEQYFGPGTRLTVT.

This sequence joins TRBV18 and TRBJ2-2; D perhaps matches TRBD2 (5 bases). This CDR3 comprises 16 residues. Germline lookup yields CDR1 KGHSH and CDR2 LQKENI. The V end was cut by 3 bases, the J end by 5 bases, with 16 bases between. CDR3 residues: CASSPGPALATGELFF. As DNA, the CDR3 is TGTGCCAGCTCACCGGGTCCCGCCCTAGCTACCGGGGAGCTGTTTTTT.

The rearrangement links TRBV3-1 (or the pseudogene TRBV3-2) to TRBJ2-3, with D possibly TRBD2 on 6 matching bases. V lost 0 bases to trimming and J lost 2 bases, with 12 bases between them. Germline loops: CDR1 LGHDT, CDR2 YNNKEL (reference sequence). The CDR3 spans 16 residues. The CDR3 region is CASSQDLTRSTDTQYF. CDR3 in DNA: TGTGCCAGCAGCCAAGACCTGACTAGGTCCACAGATACGCAGTATTTT.

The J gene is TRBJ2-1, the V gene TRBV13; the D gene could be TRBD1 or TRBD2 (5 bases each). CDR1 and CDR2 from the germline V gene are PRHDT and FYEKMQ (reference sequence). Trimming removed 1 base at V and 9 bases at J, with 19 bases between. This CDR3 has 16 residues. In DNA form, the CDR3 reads TGTGCCAGCAGCTTAGAGGGGCTAGCAGGCAGTGTTGAGCAGTTCTTC. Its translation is CASSLEGLAGSVEQFF. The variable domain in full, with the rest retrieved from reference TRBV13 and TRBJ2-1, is AAGVIQSPRHLIKEKRETATLKCYPIPRHDTVYWYQQGPGQDPQFLISFYEKMQSDKGSIPDRFSAQQFSDYHSELNMSSLELGDSALYFCASSLEGLAGSVEQFFGPGTRLTVL.

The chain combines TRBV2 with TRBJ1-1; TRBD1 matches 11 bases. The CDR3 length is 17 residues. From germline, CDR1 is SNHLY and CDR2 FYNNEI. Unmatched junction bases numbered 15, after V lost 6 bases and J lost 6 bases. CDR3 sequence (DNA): TGTGCCAGCAGAGCATCCCGGGACAGGGGGACGGAAGCTGAAGCTTTCTTT. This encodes CASRASRDRGTEAEAFF. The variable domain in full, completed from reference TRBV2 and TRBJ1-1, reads EPEVTQTPSHQVTQMGQEVILRCVPISNHLYFYWYRQILGQKVEFLVSFYNNEISEKSEIFDDQFSVERPDGSNFTLKIRSTKLEDSAMYFCASRASRDRGTEAEAFFGQGTRLTVV.

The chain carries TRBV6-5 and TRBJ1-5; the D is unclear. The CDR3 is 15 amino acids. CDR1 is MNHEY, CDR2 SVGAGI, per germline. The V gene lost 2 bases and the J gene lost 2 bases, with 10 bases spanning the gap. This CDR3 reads CASSYLTGGNQPQHF. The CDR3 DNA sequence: TGTGCCAGCAGTTACCTGACCGGCGGCAATCAGCCCCAGCATTTT.

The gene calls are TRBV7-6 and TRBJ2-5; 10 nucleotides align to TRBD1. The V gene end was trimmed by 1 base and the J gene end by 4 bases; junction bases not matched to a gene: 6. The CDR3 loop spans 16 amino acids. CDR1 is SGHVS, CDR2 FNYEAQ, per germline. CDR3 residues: CASSLVGDRGGETQYF. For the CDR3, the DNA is TGTGCCAGCAGCTTAGTAGGGGACAGGGGTGGAGAGACCCAGTACTTC. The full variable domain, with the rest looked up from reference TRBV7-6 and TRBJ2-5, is GAGVSQSPRYKVTKRGQDVALRCDPISGHVSLYWYRQALGQGPEFLTYFNYEAQQDKSGLPNDRFSAERPEGSISTLTIQRTEQRDSAMYRCASSLVGDRGGETQYFGPGTRLLVL.

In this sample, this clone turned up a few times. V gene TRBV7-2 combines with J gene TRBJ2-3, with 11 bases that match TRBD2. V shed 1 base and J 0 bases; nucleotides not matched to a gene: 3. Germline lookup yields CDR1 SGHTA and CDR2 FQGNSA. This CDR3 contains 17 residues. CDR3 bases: TGTGCCAGCAGCTTAGAAAGGACTAGCGGGAGCACAGATACGCAGTATTTT. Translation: CASSLERTSGSTDTQYF.